The 20 T cell receptor beta chains below come from one sample, sequenced in a study of blood T cell repertoires in COVID-19. TCRdb keeps only in-frame clones here, not all; method: immunoSEQ multiplex PCR. The table includes more than 110,000 clones, less than 85% detected once. The material sequenced was peripheral blood. The source of these receptors is a human donor in a cohort sampled during active COVID-19.

This clone was observed once. This sequence joins TRBV4-3 and TRBJ1-3; D not certain. In germline, CDR1 is LGHNA, CDR2 YSLEER. The V end was cut by 2 bases, the J end by 0 bases, with 11 bases between. The CDR3 spans 16 residues. The CDR3 loop is CASSQYLSGSGNTIYF. The CDR3 DNA reads as TGCGCCAGCAGCCAATATTTATCCGGCTCTGGAAACACCATATATTTT.

V is TRBV7-2 and J is TRBJ2-2; 8 bases agree with TRBD2. Germline V CDR1 and CDR2: SGHTA, FQGNSA. V shed 6 bases, J shed 1 base, and the junction held 4 bases outside the gene matches. The CDR3 totals 15 residues. The CDR3 loop reads CASRPGGRNTGELFF. The CDR3 DNA is TGTGCCAGCAGGCCGGGGGGGAGGAACACCGGGGAGCTGTTTTTT. The complete variable domain, with remaining parts taken from reference TRBV7-2 and TRBJ2-2, reads GAGVSQSPSNKVTEKGKDVELRCDPISGHTALYWYRQSLGQGLEFLIYFQGNSAPDKSGLPSDRFSAERTGGSVSTLTIQRTQQEDSAVYLCASRPGGRNTGELFFGEGSRLTVL.

This clone was counted once. The chain has TRBV10-3 and TRBJ1-1; TRBD1 might be the D (5 bases). Germline V lookup: CDR1 ENHRY, CDR2 SYGVKD. Between the trimmed V and J ends, which lost 10 bases and 1 base, there was a span of 16 bases. This CDR3 is 14 amino acids long. CDR3 residues: CATEQKTANTEAFF. DNA of the CDR3: TGTGCCACCGAACAAAAGACAGCGAACACTGAAGCTTTCTTT.

The V call is TRBV3-1 (or the pseudogene TRBV3-2), the J call TRBJ2-7, with TRBD2 matching 8 bases. The germline CDR1 and CDR2 sequences are LGHDT and YNNKEL (reference sequence). CDR3 length equals 13 residues. The junction had 4 bases not matched to a gene; V was cut back by 6 bases and J by 3 bases. The CDR3: CASRRGGSYEQYF. In DNA form, the CDR3 reads TGTGCCAGCAGACGGGGGGGGAGCTACGAGCAGTACTTC.

The V and J genes are TRBV11-2 and TRBJ1-1, with D maybe TRBD1 (6 bases). The CDR3 extends over 15 amino acids. With 1 base removed from V and 0 bases from J, the gap between germline ends came to 9 bases. Germline loops: CDR1 SGHAT, CDR2 FQNNGV. For the CDR3, the DNA is TGTGCCAGCAGCTTAGTAGGGGGTTTGAACACTGAAGCTTTCTTT. Translated: CASSLVGGLNTEAFF.

There are a few counts of this clone. This chain connects TRBV6-5 to TRBJ2-2; perhaps TRBD2 as D (6 bases). The CDR3 spans 13 residues. V lost 8 bases and J lost 6, with 13 bases in between. Germline V CDR1 and CDR2: MNHEY, SVGAGI. The DNA of the CDR3 is TGTGCCAGCCGTCGTGGGGGGTCCGGGGAGCTGTTTTTT. Its translation: CASRRGGSGELFF.

In this sample, this clone is medium-sized (0.01 to 0.1%). J is TRBJ1-5 and V is TRBV2; D unclear. From germline, CDR1 is SNHLY and CDR2 FYNNEI. Trimming removed 1 base at V and 2 bases at J, with 9 bases between. The CDR3 spans 15 residues. Here the CDR3 DNA reads TGTGCCAGCAGTGAAGTGTGGGGAGGCAATCAGCCCCAGCATTTT. Its protein is CASSEVWGGNQPQHF.

The chain combines TRBV6-2 or TRBV6-3 with TRBJ2-5; the match to TRBD2 covers 13 bases. The length of the CDR3 is 18 residues. Germline CDR1 is MNHEY and CDR2 is SVGEGT. V gave up 3 bases and J gave up 1 base; unmatched junction bases: 8. The CDR3 nucleotides are TGTGCCAGCAGTTATAGACTAGCGGGGGGTGAAATCCAAGAGACCCAGTACTTC. Its protein product is CASSYRLAGGEIQETQYF.

The chain couples TRBV27 to TRBJ2-1; 12 bases are a match to TRBD1. Germline V gene sequence: CDR1 MNHEY, CDR2 SMNVEV (reference sequence). This CDR3 comprises 15 residues. Losses at the gene ends were 4 bases for V and 11 bases for J; bases not matched to a gene: 9. The DNA for the CDR3 is TGTGCCAGCAGTTCGACCGGGACAGGGGGCGCAAAGCAGTTCTTC. Amino acid sequence: CASSSTGTGGAKQFF.

This clone has just a few counts. V gene TRBV3-1 (or the pseudogene TRBV3-2) combines with J gene TRBJ2-7, with a weak D call TRBD2 (6 bases). Germline lookup yields CDR1 LGHDT and CDR2 YNNKEL (reference sequence). This CDR3 region has 14 residues. The ends were cut back, 1 base at V and 7 bases at J, with 14 bases in the middle. CDR3 nucleotides: TGTGCCAGCAGCCAAGGGACGGTGGCGGGAGAGCAGTACTTC. It yields the protein CASSQGTVAGEQYF.

The V gene is TRBV3-1 (or the pseudogene TRBV3-2), the J gene TRBJ1-2, with D tentatively TRBD1 (6 bases). This CDR3 contains 13 residues. Germline CDR1 LGHDT, CDR2 YNNKEL (reference sequence). V lost 4 bases and J lost 9, with 15 bases in between. The CDR3 loop is CASSPYPGESYTF. The CDR3, as DNA: TGTGCCAGCAGCCCTTACCCAGGGGAGAGCTACACCTTC.

The chain employs TRBV20-1 and TRBJ2-2; D remains ambiguous. Per the germline V gene, CDR1 is DFQATT and CDR2 is SNEGSKA (reference sequence). Trimming left V 6 bases short and J 7 bases short, with 6 bases between. The CDR3 is 10 residues long. CDR3 sequence: CSARGGELFF. CDR3 sequence (DNA): TGCAGTGCGCGCGGCGGGGAGCTGTTTTTT.

The DNA of the CDR3 is TGTGCCAGCAGCATTCGGGAGCCGAGGGAAAAACTGTTTTTT. Residues: CASSIREPREKLFF. The V gene is TRBV7-9, the J gene TRBJ1-4; D unclear. The V end lost 5 bases, the J end lost 8 bases, and 15 bases lay between the germline ends. This CDR3 spans 14 amino acids. Germline assignment: CDR1 SEHNR and CDR2 FQNEAQ (reference sequence). The full variable domain, rest sourced from reference TRBV7-9 and TRBJ1-4, is DTGVSQNPRHKITKRGQNVTFRCDPISEHNRLYWYRQTLGQGPEFLTYFQNEAQLEKSRLLSDRFSAERPKGSFSTLEIQRTEQGDSAMYLCASSIREPREKLFFGSGTQLSVL.

The chain employs TRBV6-6 and TRBJ2-5, with D perhaps TRBD2 (5 bases). The CDR3 runs to 13 residues. Germline CDR1 is MNHNY and CDR2 is SVGAGI (reference sequence). Trimming cost V 7 bases and J 5 bases, with 14 bases left between them. The CDR3 DNA sequence: TGTGCCAGCACTCGCGGGTACGCGGAGACCCAGTACTTC. Encoded protein: CASTRGYAETQYF.

This sequence joins TRBV3-1 (or the pseudogene TRBV3-2) and TRBJ1-2; 7 positions match TRBD1. The CDR3 consists of 15 residues. The germline V gene encodes CDR1 LGHDT and CDR2 YNNKEL (reference sequence). V gave up 1 base and J gave up 4 bases; unmatched junction bases: 6. The CDR3 loop is CASSQGFGTVYGYTF. The CDR3 DNA reads TGTGCCAGCAGCCAAGGCTTCGGGACAGTCTATGGCTACACCTTC.

This rearrangement joins TRBV11-2 to TRBJ2-3; the D gene is possibly TRBD1 (5 bases). This CDR3 contains 15 residues. The V end lost 1 base, the J end lost 4 bases, and 12 bases lay between the germline ends. The germline V gene has CDR1 SGHAT and CDR2 FQNNGV. The CDR3 coding sequence is TGTGCCAGCAGCTTAGGGTCGCAGGGCCCAGATACGCAGTATTTT. Protein sequence: CASSLGSQGPDTQYF. Drawing the rest from reference TRBV11-2 and TRBJ2-3, the complete variable domain is EAGVAQSPRYKIIEKRQSVAFWCNPISGHATLYWYQQILGQGPKLLIQFQNNGVVDDSQLPKDRFSAERLKGVDSTLKIQPAKLEDSAVYLCASSLGSQGPDTQYFGPGTRLTVL.

The V call is TRBV21-1, the J call TRBJ2-2; the listed D gene, TRBD1, was not tested against the DNA. TRBV21-1 is a documented pseudogene. CDR3 size: 16 residues. CDR3 protein: CASSTRQGRNTGELFF. CDR3 nucleotide sequence: TGTGCCAGCAGCACCCGACAGGGGAGGAACACCGGGGAGCTGTTTTTT.

The rearrangement joins TRBV13 to TRBJ2-7; 8 nucleotides agree with TRBD1. The germline gives CDR1 PRHDT, CDR2 FYEKMQ (reference sequence). The CDR3 sequence is 17 residues long. J lost 0 bases, V lost 4 bases, and 11 bases had no gene match. CDR3 protein: CASSWRAGGYLSYEQYF. CDR3 coding DNA: TGTGCCAGCAGCTGGCGGGCAGGGGGCTATCTCTCCTACGAGCAGTACTTC.

The V and J genes are TRBV5-4 and TRBJ1-1, with D possibly TRBD1 on 6 matching bases. Trimming stripped 2 bases from V and 1 base from J, with 6 bases between. This CDR3 is built from 13 residues. CDR1 and CDR2 (germline): SGHNT, YYREEE (reference sequence). The CDR3 bases are TGTGCCAGCAGCTTCAGGGGGAACACTGAAGCTTTCTTT. Amino acid sequence: CASSFRGNTEAFF. The variable domain in full, with the rest retrieved from reference TRBV5-4 and TRBJ1-1, is ETGVTQSPTHLIKTRGQQVTLRCSSQSGHNTVSWYQQALGQGPQFIFQYYREEENGRGNFPPRFSGLQFPNYSSELNVNALELDDSALYLCASSFRGNTEAFFGQGTRLTVV.

The chain is built from TRBV4-3 and TRBJ2-4, with D possibly TRBD1 on 5 matching bases. Germline values: CDR1 LGHNA, CDR2 YSLEER. The CDR3 loop spans 19 amino acids. The V and J ends lost 4 bases and 1 base respectively, with 23 bases between them. The CDR3 region is CASSPGQGRTERAKNIQYF. The CDR3 nucleotides read TGCGCCAGCAGCCCTGGGCAGGGTCGGACCGAGAGGGCCAAAAACATTCAGTACTTC.